This T cell receptor (beta chain) emerged from a study of T cell changes during pregnancy in multiple sclerosis. Some clones are missing from TCRdb's copy, which holds only in-frame ones; the method was immunoSEQ multiplex PCR. The data contain some 70,000 clones, under 95% of them singletons. The CDR3 consists of 17 residues. CDR1 and CDR2 (germline): SEHNR, FQNEAQ (reference sequence). V shed 1 base and J 4 bases; nucleotides not matched to a gene: 10. The origin of this receptor is a female donor with multiple sclerosis, enrolled in a pregnancy study. The sequenced sample was peripheral blood, obtained in the second trimester of pregnancy. The rearrangement joins TRBV7-9 to TRBJ2-1; 7 nucleotides line up with TRBD2. Written as DNA, the CDR3 is TGTGCCAGCAGCTTAGGGGAGGGACCTGTGGATTACAATGAGCAGTTCTTC. Amino acid sequence: CASSLGEGPVDYNEQFF.